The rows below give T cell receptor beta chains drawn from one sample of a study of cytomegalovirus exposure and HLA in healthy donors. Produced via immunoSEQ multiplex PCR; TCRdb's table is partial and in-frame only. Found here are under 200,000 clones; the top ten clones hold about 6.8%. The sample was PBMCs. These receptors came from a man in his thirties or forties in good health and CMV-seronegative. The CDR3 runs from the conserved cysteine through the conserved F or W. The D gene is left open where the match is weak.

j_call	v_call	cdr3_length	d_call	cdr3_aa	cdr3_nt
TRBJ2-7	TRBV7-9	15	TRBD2	CASSLGSGVADEQYF	TGTGCCAGCAGCTTAGGGAGCGGGGTAGCTGACGAGCAGTACTTC
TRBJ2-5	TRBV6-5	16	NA	CASSYGSSRNGETQYF	TGTGCCAGCAGTTACGGGTCTAGTCGGAATGGGGAGACCCAGTACTTC
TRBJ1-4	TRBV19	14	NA	CASSIGTGFGKLFF	TGTGCCAGTAGTATCGGTACAGGGTTTGGAAAACTGTTTTTT
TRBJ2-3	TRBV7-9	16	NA	CASSLEGLASTDTQYF	TGTGCCAGCAGCCTCGAGGGGCTAGCGAGCACAGATACGCAGTATTTT
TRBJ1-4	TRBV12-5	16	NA	CASGLAAGATNEKLFF	TGTGCTAGTGGTTTGGCCGCAGGTGCAACTAATGAAAAACTGTTTTTT
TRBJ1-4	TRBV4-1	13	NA	CASSQALNEKLFF	TGCGCCAGCAGCCAAGCCCTTAATGAAAAACTGTTTTTT
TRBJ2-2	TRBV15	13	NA	CATSRDITGELFF	TGTGCCACCAGCAGAGATATAACCGGGGAGCTGTTTTTT
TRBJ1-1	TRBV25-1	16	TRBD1	CASRPRDRERGTEAFF	TGTGCCAGTAGGCCCCGGGACAGGGAGAGAGGGACTGAAGCTTTCTTT
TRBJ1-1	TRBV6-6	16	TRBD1	CASSLGQGAAGTEAFF	TGTGCCAGCAGCTTAGGACAGGGGGCCGCGGGGACTGAAGCTTTCTTT
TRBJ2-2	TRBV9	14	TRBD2	CASGGREGTGELFF	TGTGCCAGCGGGGGGCGGGAGGGCACCGGGGAGCTGTTTTTT
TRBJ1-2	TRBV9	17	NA	CASGPGGAGFTNYGYTF	TGTGCCAGCGGCCCCGGGGGGGCCGGGTTTACTAACTATGGCTACACCTTC
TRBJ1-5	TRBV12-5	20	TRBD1	CASGLWWDRGLTNPNQPQHF	TGTGCTAGTGGCCTGTGGTGGGACAGGGGGCTTACCAACCCTAATCAGCCCCAGCATTTT
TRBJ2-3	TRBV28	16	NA	CASSLPPAGQTDTQYF	TGTGCCAGCAGTTTACCGCCAGCAGGGCAGACAGATACGCAGTATTTT
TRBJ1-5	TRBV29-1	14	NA	CSVSGGEGNQPQHF	TGCAGCGTTTCTGGGGGCGAGGGCAATCAGCCCCAGCATTTT
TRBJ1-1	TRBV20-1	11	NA	CSGRGNTEAFF	TGCAGCGGCAGGGGGAACACTGAAGCTTTCTTT
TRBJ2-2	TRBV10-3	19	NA	CAPDESRETGPPRTGELFF	TGTGCCCCTGACGAGAGCCGAGAGACAGGACCCCCGCGCACCGGGGAGCTGTTTTTT
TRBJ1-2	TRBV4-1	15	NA	CASSYPGVTDYGYTF	TGCGCCAGCAGTTACCCAGGGGTAACGGACTATGGCTACACCTTC
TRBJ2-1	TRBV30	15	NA	CAWSVLPAGENEQFF	TGTGCCTGGAGTGTACTCCCGGCAGGGGAAAATGAGCAGTTCTTC
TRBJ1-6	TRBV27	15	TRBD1	CASSPWDRVNSPLHF	TGTGCCAGCAGTCCATGGGACAGGGTGAATTCACCCCTCCACTTT
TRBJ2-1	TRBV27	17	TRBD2	CASSLSSPGGPHNEQFF	TGTGCCAGCAGTTTATCGTCTCCGGGAGGGCCACACAATGAGCAGTTCTTC
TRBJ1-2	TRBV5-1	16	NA	CASSLEGGPTNYGYTF	TGCGCCAGCAGCTTGGAGGGGGGGCCCACCAACTATGGCTACACCTTC
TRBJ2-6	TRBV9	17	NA	CASSGLRYTSGANVLTF	TGTGCCAGCAGCGGGTTGAGGTACACATCTGGGGCCAACGTCCTGACTTTC
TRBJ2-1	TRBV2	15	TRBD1	CASSDYRGPYNEQFF	TGTGCCAGCAGTGACTACAGGGGGCCATACAATGAGCAGTTCTTC
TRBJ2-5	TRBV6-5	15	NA	CASSFGTSYQETQYF	TGTGCCAGCAGTTTTGGGACATCGTACCAAGAGACCCAGTACTTC